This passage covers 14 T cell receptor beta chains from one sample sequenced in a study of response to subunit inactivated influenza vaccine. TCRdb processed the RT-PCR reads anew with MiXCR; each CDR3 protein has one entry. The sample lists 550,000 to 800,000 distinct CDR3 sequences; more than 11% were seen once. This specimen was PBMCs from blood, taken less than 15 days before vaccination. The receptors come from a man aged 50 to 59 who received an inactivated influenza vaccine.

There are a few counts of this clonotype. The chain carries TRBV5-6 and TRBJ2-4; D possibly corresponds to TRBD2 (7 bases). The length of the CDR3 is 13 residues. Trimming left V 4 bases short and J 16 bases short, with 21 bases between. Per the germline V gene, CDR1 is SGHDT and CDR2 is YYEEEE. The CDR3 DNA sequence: TGTGCCAGCAGCGGGGGGGCCAACACAATTCTATACTTC. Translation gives CASSGGANTILYF.

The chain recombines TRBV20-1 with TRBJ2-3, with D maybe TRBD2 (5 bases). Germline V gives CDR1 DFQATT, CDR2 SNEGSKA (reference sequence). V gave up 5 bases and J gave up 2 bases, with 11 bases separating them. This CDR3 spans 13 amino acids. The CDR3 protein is CSADYFATDTQYF. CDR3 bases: TGCAGTGCTGACTATTTTGCCACAGATACGCAGTATTTT.

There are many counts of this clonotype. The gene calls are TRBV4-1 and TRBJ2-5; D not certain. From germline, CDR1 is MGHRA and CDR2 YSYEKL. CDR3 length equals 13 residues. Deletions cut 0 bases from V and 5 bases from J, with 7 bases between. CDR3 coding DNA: TGCGCCAGCAGCCAAGAGGGATGGGAGACCCAGTACTTC. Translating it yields CASSQEGWETQYF.

CDR3 loop: CASSYDSRYYEQYF. The DNA of the CDR3 is TGTGCCAGCAGTTACGACAGCCGATATTACGAGCAGTACTTC. The V and J genes are TRBV6-5 and TRBJ2-7, with a possible D match to TRBD1 (5 bases). Trimming stripped 2 bases from V and 4 bases from J, with 12 bases between. This CDR3 contains 14 residues. Germline V gives CDR1 MNHEY, CDR2 SVGAGI.

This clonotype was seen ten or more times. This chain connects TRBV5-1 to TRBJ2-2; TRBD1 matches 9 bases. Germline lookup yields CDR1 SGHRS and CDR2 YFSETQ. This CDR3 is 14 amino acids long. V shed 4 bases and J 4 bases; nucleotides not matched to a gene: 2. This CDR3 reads CASSRGQGTGELFF. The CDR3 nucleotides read TGCGCCAGCAGCCGGGGACAGGGCACCGGGGAGCTGTTTTTT.

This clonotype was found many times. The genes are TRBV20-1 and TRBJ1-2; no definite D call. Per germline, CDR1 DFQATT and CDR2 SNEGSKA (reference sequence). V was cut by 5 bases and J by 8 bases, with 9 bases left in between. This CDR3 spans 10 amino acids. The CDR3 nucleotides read TGCAGTGCTCGGATGGAGGGCTACACCTTC. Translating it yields CSARMEGYTF.

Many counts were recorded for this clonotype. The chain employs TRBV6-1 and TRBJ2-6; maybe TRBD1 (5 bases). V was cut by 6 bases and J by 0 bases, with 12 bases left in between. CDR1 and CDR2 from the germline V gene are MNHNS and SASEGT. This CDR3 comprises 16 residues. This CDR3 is CASRTESSSGANVLTF. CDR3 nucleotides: TGTGCCAGCAGGACAGAGTCTAGCTCTGGGGCCAACGTCCTGACTTTC.

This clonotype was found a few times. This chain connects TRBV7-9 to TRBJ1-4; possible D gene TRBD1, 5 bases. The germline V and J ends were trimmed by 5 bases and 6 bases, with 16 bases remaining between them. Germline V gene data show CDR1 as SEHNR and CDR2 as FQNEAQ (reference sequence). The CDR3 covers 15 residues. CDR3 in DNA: TGTGCCAGCAGCGAGGCAGGGAGGGGCGATGAAAAACTGTTTTTT. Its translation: CASSEAGRGDEKLFF.

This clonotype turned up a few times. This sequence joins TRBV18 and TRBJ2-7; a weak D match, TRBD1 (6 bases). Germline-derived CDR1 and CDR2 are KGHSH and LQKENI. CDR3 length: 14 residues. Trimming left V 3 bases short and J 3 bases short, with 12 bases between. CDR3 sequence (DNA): TGTGCCAGCTCACCCGGACAGCTCCTCTACGAGCAGTACTTC. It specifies CASSPGQLLYEQYF.

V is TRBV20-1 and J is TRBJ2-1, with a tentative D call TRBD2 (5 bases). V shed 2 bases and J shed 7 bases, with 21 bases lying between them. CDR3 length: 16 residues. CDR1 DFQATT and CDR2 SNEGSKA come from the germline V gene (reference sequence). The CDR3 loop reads CSARPSLPVEENEQFF. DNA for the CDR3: TGCAGTGCTAGACCCTCCTTACCGGTGGAGGAGAATGAGCAGTTCTTC.

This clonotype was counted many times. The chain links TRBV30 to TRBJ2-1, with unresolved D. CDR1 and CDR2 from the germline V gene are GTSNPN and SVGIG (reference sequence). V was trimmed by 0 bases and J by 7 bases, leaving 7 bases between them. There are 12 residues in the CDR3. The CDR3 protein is CAWSVYGNEQFF. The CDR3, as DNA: TGTGCCTGGAGTGTATATGGGAATGAGCAGTTCTTC. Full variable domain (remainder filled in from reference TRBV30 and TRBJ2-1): SQTIHQWPATLVQPVGSPLSLECTVEGTSNPNLYWYRQAAGRGLQLLFYSVGIGQISSEVPQNLSASRPQDRQFILSSKKLLLSDSGFYLCAWSVYGNEQFFGPGTRLTVL.

The CDR3 coding sequence is TGCGCCAGCAGTCCAGCGCATGGACAAATCTACAATGAGCAGTTCTTC. Amino acid sequence: CASSPAHGQIYNEQFF. The V gene is TRBV5-1, the J gene TRBJ2-1, with TRBD1 as a possible D gene (5 bases). The CDR3 has 16 amino acids. Trimming stripped 5 bases from V and 3 bases from J, with 18 bases between. Germline CDR1 is SGHRS and CDR2 is YFSETQ.

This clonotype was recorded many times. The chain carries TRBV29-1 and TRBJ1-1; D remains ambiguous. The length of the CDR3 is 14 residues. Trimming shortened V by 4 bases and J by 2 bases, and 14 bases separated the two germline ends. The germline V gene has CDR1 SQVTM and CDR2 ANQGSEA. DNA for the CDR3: TGCAGCGTTGCCCCCGGGTCAGGTAACACTGAAGCTTTCTTT. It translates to CSVAPGSGNTEAFF.

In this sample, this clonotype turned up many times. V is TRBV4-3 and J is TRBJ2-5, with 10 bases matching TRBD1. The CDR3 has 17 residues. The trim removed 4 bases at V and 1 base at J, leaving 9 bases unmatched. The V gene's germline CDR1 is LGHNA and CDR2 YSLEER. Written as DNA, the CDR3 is TGCGCCAGCAGCCGGGACAGGGGAATAGGTCTCCAAGAGACCCAGTACTTC. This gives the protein CASSRDRGIGLQETQYF.